This TCR beta chain was sequenced during a study of T cells in Graves' hyperthyroidism and ophthalmopathy. Study context: Before treatment of any kind, peripheral blood was taken at initial diagnosis. Study-wide results and limits: A median about 6.2 months before onset, the model predicted ophthalmopathy. Researchers report that a 13 V-J model separated ophthalmopathy from stable hyperthyroidism.

TCR beta CDR3 sequences were amplified from RNA transcripts. RT-PCR in the first round (using the HTBI primer set) targeted the TCR CDR3. From the multiplex PCR reads, TCRdb called clonotypes with MiXCR, one entry per CDR3 protein. The repertoire holds approximately 380,000 distinct CDR3 sequences, with approximately 17% as singletons. With duration under 3 months, ophthalmopathy was active: Clinical Activity Score at least 3, NOSPECS at least 4. Trimming shortened V by 3 bases and J by 7 bases, and 12 bases separated the two germline ends. The CDR3 has 14 residues. Germline CDR1 reads MDHEN; CDR2 reads SYDVKM. Details on this clonotype: What it recognizes is unknown.

This TCR came from a man between 18 and 29 years old with Graves' ophthalmopathy. This chain uses TRBV28 with TRBJ2-2; D gene unclear. Sequenced material: blood. The CDR3 region is CASSFVRYNGELFF. Here the CDR3 DNA reads TGTGCCAGCAGTTTCGTCCGGTATAACGGGGAGCTGTTTTTT.